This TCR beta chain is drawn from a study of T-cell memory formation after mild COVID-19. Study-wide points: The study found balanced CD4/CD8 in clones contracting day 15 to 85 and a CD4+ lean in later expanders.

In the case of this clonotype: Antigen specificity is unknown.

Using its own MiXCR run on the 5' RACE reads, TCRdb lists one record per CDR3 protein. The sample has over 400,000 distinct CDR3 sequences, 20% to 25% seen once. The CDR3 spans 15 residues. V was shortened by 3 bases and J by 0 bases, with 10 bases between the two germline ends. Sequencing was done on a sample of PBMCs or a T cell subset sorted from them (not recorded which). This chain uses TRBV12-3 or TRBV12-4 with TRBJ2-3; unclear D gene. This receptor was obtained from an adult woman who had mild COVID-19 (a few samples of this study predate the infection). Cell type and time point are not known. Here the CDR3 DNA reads TGTGCCAGCAGTTTGAGTTACACTAGCACAGATACGCAGTATTTT. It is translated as CASSLSYTSTDTQYF.